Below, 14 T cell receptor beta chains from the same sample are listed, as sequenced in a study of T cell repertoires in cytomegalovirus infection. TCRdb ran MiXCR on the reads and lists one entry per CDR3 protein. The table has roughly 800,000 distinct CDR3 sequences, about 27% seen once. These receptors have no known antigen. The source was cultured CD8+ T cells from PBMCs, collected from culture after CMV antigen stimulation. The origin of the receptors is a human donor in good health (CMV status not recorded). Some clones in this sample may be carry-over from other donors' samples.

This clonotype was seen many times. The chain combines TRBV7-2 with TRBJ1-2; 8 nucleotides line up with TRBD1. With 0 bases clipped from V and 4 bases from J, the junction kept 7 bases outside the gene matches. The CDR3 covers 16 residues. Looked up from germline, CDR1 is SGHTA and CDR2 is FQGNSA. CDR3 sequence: CASSLAGDRSFYGYTF. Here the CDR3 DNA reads TGTGCCAGCAGCTTAGCGGGGGACAGGTCTTTCTATGGCTACACCTTC. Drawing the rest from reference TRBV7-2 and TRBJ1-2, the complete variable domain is GAGVSQSPSNKVTEKGKDVELRCDPISGHTALYWYRQSLGQGLEFLIYFQGNSAPDKSGLPSDRFSAERTGGSVSTLTIQRTQQEDSAVYLCASSLAGDRSFYGYTFGSGTRLTVV.

The CDR3 region has the DNA TGTGCCAGCAGCCCGTTCGGCAGTGGAAATGAAAAACTGTTTTTT. Residues: CASSPFGSGNEKLFF. The chain couples TRBV3-1 to TRBJ1-4; D gene ambiguous. With 4 bases removed from V and 5 bases from J, the gap between germline ends came to 14 bases. From germline, CDR1 is LGHDT and CDR2 YNNKEL (reference sequence). The CDR3 is 15 amino acids.

DNA of the CDR3: TGTGCCACGCAGGGGGCGGAAGGGGAAAAACTGTTTTTT. It translates to CATQGAEGEKLFF. The J gene is TRBJ1-4, the V gene TRBV10-3, with 8 bases lining up with TRBD1. This CDR3 is built from 13 residues. The germline V gene encodes CDR1 ENHRY and CDR2 SYGVKD. The V gene end was trimmed by 10 bases and the J gene end by 8 bases; junction bases not matched to a gene: 9.

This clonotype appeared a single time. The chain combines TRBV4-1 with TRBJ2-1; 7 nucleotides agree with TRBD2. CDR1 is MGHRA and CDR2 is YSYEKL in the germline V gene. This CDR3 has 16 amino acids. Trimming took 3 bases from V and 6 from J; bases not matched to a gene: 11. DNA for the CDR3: TGCGCCAGCAGCCATGGAGCGGGGTATAGAAGCAATGAGCAGTTCTTC. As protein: CASSHGAGYRSNEQFF.

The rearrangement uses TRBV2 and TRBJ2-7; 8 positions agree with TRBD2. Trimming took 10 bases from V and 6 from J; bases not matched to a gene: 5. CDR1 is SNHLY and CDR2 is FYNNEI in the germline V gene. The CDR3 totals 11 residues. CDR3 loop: CATGGGVEQYF. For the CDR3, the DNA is TGTGCCACCGGGGGGGGGGTCGAGCAGTACTTC.

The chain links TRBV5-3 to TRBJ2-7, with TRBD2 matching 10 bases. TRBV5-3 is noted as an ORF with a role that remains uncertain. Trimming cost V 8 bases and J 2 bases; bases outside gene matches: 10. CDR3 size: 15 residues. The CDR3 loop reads CASSGGDNSPYEQYV. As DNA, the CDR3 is TGTGCCAGCAGCGGGGGGGATAACTCCCCCTACGAGCAGTACGTC.

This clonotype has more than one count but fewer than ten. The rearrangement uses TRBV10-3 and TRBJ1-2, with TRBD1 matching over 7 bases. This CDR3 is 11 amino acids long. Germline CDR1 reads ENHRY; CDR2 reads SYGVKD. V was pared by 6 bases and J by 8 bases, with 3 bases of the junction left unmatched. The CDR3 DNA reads TGTGCCATCAGGACAGGGCCCGGCTACACCTTC. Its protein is CAIRTGPGYTF.

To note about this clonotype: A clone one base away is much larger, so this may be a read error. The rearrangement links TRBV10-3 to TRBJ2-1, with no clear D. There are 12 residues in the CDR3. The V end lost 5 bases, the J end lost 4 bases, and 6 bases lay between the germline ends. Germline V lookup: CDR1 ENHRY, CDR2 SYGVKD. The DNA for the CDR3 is TGTGCCATCAGTTTTGATTACAATGAGCAGTTCTTC. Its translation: CAISFDYNEQFF.

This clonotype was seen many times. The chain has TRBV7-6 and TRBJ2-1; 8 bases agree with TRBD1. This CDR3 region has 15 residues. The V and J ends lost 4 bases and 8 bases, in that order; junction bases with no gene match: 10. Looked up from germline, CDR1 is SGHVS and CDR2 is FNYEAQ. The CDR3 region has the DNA TGTGCCAGCAGCTCTACAGGGGGTTTAGGCGATGAGCAGTTCTTC. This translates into CASSSTGGLGDEQFF.

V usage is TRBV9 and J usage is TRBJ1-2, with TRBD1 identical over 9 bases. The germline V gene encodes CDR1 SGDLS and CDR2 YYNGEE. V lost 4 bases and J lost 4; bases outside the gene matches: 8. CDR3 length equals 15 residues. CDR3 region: CASSTSTGGGYGYTF. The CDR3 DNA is TGTGCCAGCAGCACTTCGACAGGGGGAGGCTATGGCTACACCTTC.

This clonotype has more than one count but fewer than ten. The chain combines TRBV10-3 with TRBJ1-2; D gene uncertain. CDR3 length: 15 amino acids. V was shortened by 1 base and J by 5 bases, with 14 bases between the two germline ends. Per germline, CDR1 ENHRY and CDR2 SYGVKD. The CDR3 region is CAISELAGEGYGYTF. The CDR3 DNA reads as TGTGCCATCAGTGAGTTGGCAGGTGAAGGGTATGGCTACACCTTC.

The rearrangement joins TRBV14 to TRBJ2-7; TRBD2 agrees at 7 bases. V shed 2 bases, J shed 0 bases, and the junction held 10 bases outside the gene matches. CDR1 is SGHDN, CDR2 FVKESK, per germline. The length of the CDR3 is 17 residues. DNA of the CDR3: TGTGCCAGCAGCCAATTCGGGGAGGGGACCTTCTCCTACGAGCAGTACTTC. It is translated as CASSQFGEGTFSYEQYF.

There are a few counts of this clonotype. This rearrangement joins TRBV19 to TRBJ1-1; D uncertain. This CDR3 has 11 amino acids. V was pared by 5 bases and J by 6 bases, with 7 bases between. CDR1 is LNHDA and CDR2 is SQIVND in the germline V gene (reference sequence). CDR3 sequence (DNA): TGTGCCAGTAGTGCGGGGTCTGAAGCTTTCTTT. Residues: CASSAGSEAFF.

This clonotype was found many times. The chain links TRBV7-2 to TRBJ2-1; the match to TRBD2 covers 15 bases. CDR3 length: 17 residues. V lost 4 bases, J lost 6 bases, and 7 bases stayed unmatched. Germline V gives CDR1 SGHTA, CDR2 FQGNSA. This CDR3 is CASSSPGLAGGRNEQFF. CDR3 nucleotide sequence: TGTGCCAGCAGCTCTCCGGGACTAGCGGGGGGTCGCAATGAGCAGTTCTTC. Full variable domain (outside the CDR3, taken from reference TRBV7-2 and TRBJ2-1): GAGVSQSPSNKVTEKGKDVELRCDPISGHTALYWYRQSLGQGLEFLIYFQGNSAPDKSGLPSDRFSAERTGGSVSTLTIQRTQQEDSAVYLCASSSPGLAGGRNEQFFGPGTRLTVL.